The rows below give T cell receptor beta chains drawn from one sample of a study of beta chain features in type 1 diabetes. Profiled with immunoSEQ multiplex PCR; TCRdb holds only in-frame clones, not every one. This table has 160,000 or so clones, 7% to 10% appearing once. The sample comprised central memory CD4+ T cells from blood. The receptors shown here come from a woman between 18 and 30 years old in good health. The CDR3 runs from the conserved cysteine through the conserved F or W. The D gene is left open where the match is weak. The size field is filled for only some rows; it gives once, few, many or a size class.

CDR3 protein: CASSPAGLAKGNEQFF
CDR3 DNA: TGTGCCAGCTCACCAGCGGGACTAGCGAAGGGCAATGAGCAGTTCTTC
J gene: TRBJ2-1
D gene: TRBD2
V gene: TRBV18
clone size: few

CDR3 protein: CASSLVSSRPDTQYF
CDR3 DNA: TGTGCCAGCAGCTTGGTGTCGTCTAGGCCAGATACGCAGTATTTT
J gene: TRBJ2-3
D gene: NA
V gene: TRBV5-4
clone size: many

CDR3 protein: CASSLSSTSGANVLTF
CDR3 DNA: TGTGCCAGCAGCCTTTCTAGCACTTCTGGGGCCAACGTCCTGACTTTC
J gene: TRBJ2-6
D gene: NA
V gene: TRBV7-2
clone size: NA

CDR3 protein: CASSLSGQDYNEQFF
CDR3 DNA: TGCGCCAGCAGCTTGTCGGGACAGGACTACAATGAGCAGTTCTTC
J gene: TRBJ2-1
D gene: TRBD1
V gene: TRBV5-1
clone size: NA

CDR3 protein: CASSPYQGAPNEQYF
CDR3 DNA: TGTGCCAGCAGCCCCTACCAGGGGGCTCCGAACGAGCAGTACTTC
J gene: TRBJ2-7
D gene: TRBD1
V gene: TRBV6-5
clone size: NA

CDR3 protein: CASSSSLESYEQYF
CDR3 DNA: TGTGCCAGCAGCTCCTCCTTAGAGAGCTACGAGCAGTACTTC
J gene: TRBJ2-7
D gene: NA
V gene: TRBV7-6
clone size: NA

CDR3 protein: CASSRQGASNYGYTF
CDR3 DNA: TGTGCCAGCAGCAGACAGGGGGCAAGCAACTATGGCTACACCTTC
J gene: TRBJ1-2
D gene: TRBD1
V gene: TRBV9
clone size: NA

CDR3 protein: CASSQGGRVYEQYF
CDR3 DNA: TGCGCCAGCAGCCAAGGCGGGAGAGTCTACGAGCAGTACTTC
J gene: TRBJ2-7
D gene: TRBD2
V gene: TRBV5-1
clone size: NA

CDR3 protein: CASSLGVAGGGWDEQFF
CDR3 DNA: TGTGCCAGCAGCTTAGGGGTTGCGGGAGGAGGCTGGGATGAGCAGTTCTTC
J gene: TRBJ2-1
D gene: TRBD2
V gene: TRBV11-2
clone size: NA

CDR3 protein: CASSQGRANTEAFF
CDR3 DNA: TGCGCCAGCAGCCAAGGGCGGGCGAACACTGAAGCTTTCTTT
J gene: TRBJ1-1
D gene: NA
V gene: TRBV4-3
clone size: NA

CDR3 protein: CASSQDLTGGTDTQYF
CDR3 DNA: TGTGCCAGCAGCCAAGATTTAACCGGGGGCACAGATACGCAGTATTTT
J gene: TRBJ2-3
D gene: NA
V gene: TRBV4-2
clone size: few

CDR3 protein: CATDPYGGDTQYF
CDR3 DNA: TGTGCCACCGACCCTTACGGGGGAGATACGCAGTATTTT
J gene: TRBJ2-3
D gene: NA
V gene: TRBV6-1
clone size: few

CDR3 protein: CAWSVGGDQPQHF
CDR3 DNA: TGTGCCTGGAGTGTAGGAGGTGATCAGCCCCAGCATTTT
J gene: TRBJ1-5
D gene: NA
V gene: TRBV30
clone size: few

CDR3 protein: CASSFQDRGRYEQYF
CDR3 DNA: TGTGCCAGCAGTTTTCAGGACAGGGGTAGATACGAGCAGTACTTC
J gene: TRBJ2-7
D gene: TRBD1
V gene: TRBV27
clone size: few

CDR3 protein: CASSREHQPLEQYF
CDR3 DNA: TGCGCCAGCAGCCGGGAGCATCAGCCACTTGAGCAGTACTTC
J gene: TRBJ2-7
D gene: NA
V gene: TRBV5-4
clone size: NA

CDR3 protein: CASSLTTSGPEQYF
CDR3 DNA: TGCGCCAGCAGCTTGACGACTAGCGGTCCTGAGCAGTACTTC
J gene: TRBJ2-7
D gene: TRBD2
V gene: TRBV5-1
clone size: NA

CDR3 protein: CAISATSSYEQYF
CDR3 DNA: TGTGCCATCAGTGCGACTAGCTCCTACGAGCAGTACTTC
J gene: TRBJ2-7
D gene: NA
V gene: TRBV10-3
clone size: few

CDR3 protein: CASRDRLNTGELFF
CDR3 DNA: TGTGCCAGCCGGGACAGACTGAACACCGGGGAGCTGTTTTTT
J gene: TRBJ2-2
D gene: TRBD1
V gene: TRBV7-9
clone size: few

CDR3 protein: CASFQQGAENGYTF
CDR3 DNA: TGTGCCAGCTTTCAACAGGGGGCCGAGAATGGCTACACCTTC
J gene: TRBJ1-2
D gene: TRBD1
V gene: TRBV28
clone size: NA

CDR3 protein: CASSLVGGHQETQYF
CDR3 DNA: TGTGCCAGCAGCTTAGTTGGAGGGCACCAAGAGACCCAGTACTTC
J gene: TRBJ2-5
D gene: NA
V gene: TRBV7-2
clone size: NA

CDR3 protein: CASSPGLAGNTIYF
CDR3 DNA: TGCGCCAGCAGCCCAGGGCTAGCTGGAAACACCATATATTTT
J gene: TRBJ1-3
D gene: NA
V gene: TRBV5-1
clone size: few

CDR3 protein: CASSSNVAGGPFEQYF
CDR3 DNA: TGTGCCAGCAGCTCAAATGTAGCGGGGGGGCCTTTCGAGCAGTACTTC
J gene: TRBJ2-7
D gene: TRBD2
V gene: TRBV7-8
clone size: few

CDR3 protein: CASSPEMGQGGPVVYGYTF
CDR3 DNA: TGTGCCAGCAGCCCCGAAATGGGACAGGGCGGTCCCGTGGTATATGGCTACACCTTC
J gene: TRBJ1-2
D gene: TRBD1
V gene: TRBV7-9
clone size: NA

CDR3 protein: CASRDSAYEQYF
CDR3 DNA: TGTGCCAGTAGGGACTCAGCCTACGAGCAGTACTTC
J gene: TRBJ2-7
D gene: NA
V gene: TRBV19
clone size: NA

CDR3 protein: CASSLVSATDTQYF
CDR3 DNA: TGTGCCAGCAGCTTAGTTAGCGCCACAGATACGCAGTATTTT
J gene: TRBJ2-3
D gene: NA
V gene: TRBV7-2
clone size: few

CDR3 protein: CASRPTSGRAHNEQFF
CDR3 DNA: TGTGCCAGCAGACCTACTAGCGGGAGAGCCCACAATGAGCAGTTCTTC
J gene: TRBJ2-1
D gene: TRBD2
V gene: TRBV11-2
clone size: many

CDR3 protein: CASSARLAGGNEQYF
CDR3 DNA: TGTGCCAGCTCAGCCAGACTAGCGGGAGGTAACGAGCAGTACTTC
J gene: TRBJ2-7
D gene: TRBD2
V gene: TRBV18
clone size: NA

CDR3 protein: CASSLGLAGYEQYF
CDR3 DNA: TGTGCCAGCAGCTTAGGCCTAGCGGGATACGAGCAGTACTTC
J gene: TRBJ2-7
D gene: TRBD2
V gene: TRBV7-2
clone size: few

CDR3 protein: CASTNGAGGNQPQHF
CDR3 DNA: TGTGCCAGCACCAATGGGGCAGGGGGGAATCAGCCCCAGCATTTT
J gene: TRBJ1-5
D gene: TRBD1
V gene: TRBV6-6
clone size: NA

CDR3 protein: CASSPALLDRAAGANTEAFF
CDR3 DNA: TGCGCCAGCAGCCCGGCCTTACTGGACAGGGCCGCGGGGGCGAACACTGAAGCTTTCTTT
J gene: TRBJ1-1
D gene: TRBD1
V gene: TRBV5-1
clone size: NA

CDR3 protein: CASSVISGGVYNEQFF
CDR3 DNA: TGTGCCAGCAGCGTGATTAGCGGGGGAGTCTACAATGAGCAGTTCTTC
J gene: TRBJ2-1
D gene: TRBD2
V gene: TRBV9
clone size: few

CDR3 protein: CASSQTRSETQYF
CDR3 DNA: TGTGCCAGCTCACAGACCAGGTCGGAGACCCAGTACTTC
J gene: TRBJ2-5
D gene: NA
V gene: TRBV18
clone size: NA

CDR3 protein: CASSFDPVAGANVLTF
CDR3 DNA: TGTGCCAGCAGTTTCGATCCGGTAGCTGGGGCCAACGTCCTGACTTTC
J gene: TRBJ2-6
D gene: NA
V gene: TRBV11-2
clone size: few

CDR3 protein: CASSPRTQGVNTEAFF
CDR3 DNA: TGTGCCAGCAGCCCTAGGACGCAGGGGGTTAACACTGAAGCTTTCTTT
J gene: TRBJ1-1
D gene: TRBD1
V gene: TRBV7-2
clone size: NA

CDR3 protein: CAWRPGAGATQYF
CDR3 DNA: TGTGCCTGGAGGCCGGGGGCGGGAGCGACCCAGTACTTC
J gene: TRBJ2-5
D gene: NA
V gene: TRBV30
clone size: NA

CDR3 protein: CASTKTDRVAEAFF
CDR3 DNA: TGTGCCAGCACGAAGACCGACAGGGTAGCTGAAGCTTTCTTT
J gene: TRBJ1-1
D gene: TRBD1
V gene: TRBV6-1
clone size: NA

CDR3 protein: CASSTSGGVANTEAFF
CDR3 DNA: TGTGCCAGCTCAACATCGGGGGGGGTAGCGAACACTGAAGCTTTCTTT
J gene: TRBJ1-1
D gene: NA
V gene: TRBV18
clone size: NA

CDR3 protein: CASSLFGKGSNYGYTF
CDR3 DNA: TGTGCCAGCAGCCTTTTCGGGAAAGGTTCTAACTATGGCTACACCTTC
J gene: TRBJ1-2
D gene: NA
V gene: TRBV7-9
clone size: NA

CDR3 protein: CASSKARLAGGPSYEQYF
CDR3 DNA: TGTGCCAGCAGCAAAGCAAGGCTAGCGGGGGGACCCTCCTACGAGCAGTACTTC
J gene: TRBJ2-7
D gene: NA
V gene: TRBV21-1
clone size: NA

CDR3 protein: CASALILASSYNEQFF
CDR3 DNA: TGTGCTAGTGCCTTAATACTCGCAAGCTCCTACAATGAGCAGTTCTTC
J gene: TRBJ2-1
D gene: NA
V gene: TRBV12-5
clone size: few

CDR3 protein: CASSPTGGNEQFF
CDR3 DNA: TGTGCCAGCAGCCCAACGGGGGGAAATGAGCAGTTCTTC
J gene: TRBJ2-1
D gene: TRBD2
V gene: TRBV7-2
clone size: few

CDR3 protein: CASSRDRGDYGYTF
CDR3 DNA: TGTGCCAGCAGTAGGGACAGGGGAGACTATGGCTACACCTTC
J gene: TRBJ1-2
D gene: TRBD1
V gene: TRBV2
clone size: NA

CDR3 protein: CASSLRVGPLAGYTF
CDR3 DNA: TGTGCCAGCAGCTTAAGGGTGGGGCCCCTGGCTGGCTACACCTTC
J gene: TRBJ1-2
D gene: NA
V gene: TRBV7-2
clone size: medium-sized

CDR3 protein: CASSALQGGDTEAFF
CDR3 DNA: TGTGCCAGCAGCGCCTTACAGGGGGGGGACACTGAAGCTTTCTTT
J gene: TRBJ1-1
D gene: TRBD1
V gene: TRBV9
clone size: many

CDR3 protein: CASSPTGSNTEAFF
CDR3 DNA: TGCGCCAGCAGCCCGACAGGGTCGAACACTGAAGCTTTCTTT
J gene: TRBJ1-1
D gene: TRBD1
V gene: TRBV5-1
clone size: NA

CDR3 protein: CASTELRGQSNTEAFF
CDR3 DNA: TGTGCCAGCACAGAACTCAGGGGGCAGTCGAACACTGAAGCTTTCTTT
J gene: TRBJ1-1
D gene: TRBD1
V gene: TRBV2
clone size: NA

CDR3 protein: CASSYSSGVETQYF
CDR3 DNA: TGTGCCAGCAGTTACTCGAGCGGGGTTGAGACCCAGTACTTC
J gene: TRBJ2-5
D gene: TRBD2
V gene: TRBV6-5
clone size: few